The 4 T cell receptor beta chains listed next were all sequenced from one sample in a study of cytomegalovirus exposure and HLA in healthy donors. The PCR ran on 60 Vbeta and 13 Jbeta primers. Only in-frame clones appear in the TCRdb table, and some are missing; sequencing was by immunoSEQ multiplex PCR. The sample holds about 90,000 clones; roughly 66% are singletons and the top ten take 2.1%. The material sequenced was PBMCs. These receptors originate from a man under 40 in good health and CMV-seronegative.

This clone has only a few counts. This sequence joins TRBV27 and TRBJ1-5; a possible D gene is TRBD1 (6 bases). The CDR3 loop spans 15 amino acids. Trimming left V 6 bases short and J 0 bases short, with 12 bases between. Looked up from germline, CDR1 is MNHEY and CDR2 is SMNVEV (reference sequence). CDR3 residues: CASRPWDNSNQPQHF. CDR3 coding DNA: TGTGCCAGCAGGCCCTGGGACAATAGCAATCAGCCCCAGCATTTT.

The chain is built from TRBV7-2 and TRBJ2-7; D is uncertain. From germline, CDR1 is SGHTA and CDR2 FQGNSA. Trimming took 1 base from V and 7 from J, leaving 8 bases between them. This CDR3 comprises 12 residues. CDR3 region: CASSLGAMEQYF. The CDR3 DNA is TGTGCCAGCAGCTTAGGGGCGATGGAGCAGTACTTC. The full variable domain, in which reference TRBV7-2 and TRBJ2-7 provide the parts outside the CDR3, is GAGVSQSPSNKVTEKGKDVELRCDPISGHTALYWYRQSLGQGLEFLIYFQGNSAPDKSGLPSDRFSAERTGGSVSTLTIQRTQQEDSAVYLCASSLGAMEQYFGPGTRLTVT.

The rearrangement uses TRBV11-3 and TRBJ2-3; TRBD2 might be the D (6 bases). The length of the CDR3 is 15 residues. The V end was cut by 1 base, the J end by 2 bases, with 10 bases between. CDR1 is SGHNT, CDR2 YENEEA, per germline. CDR3 protein: CASSLGGVHTDTQYF. In DNA, the CDR3 is TGTGCCAGCAGCTTAGGGGGGGTCCACACAGATACGCAGTATTTT.

V usage is TRBV27 and J usage is TRBJ1-2, with 10 bases lining up with TRBD1. With 5 bases clipped from V and 4 bases from J, the junction kept 10 bases outside the gene matches. This CDR3 region has 16 residues. Germline V CDR1 and CDR2: MNHEY, SMNVEV (reference sequence). DNA for the CDR3: TGTGCCAGCAGTCGACTCCGGGACAGGGGCCCCTATGGCTACACCTTC. Translation gives CASSRLRDRGPYGYTF.